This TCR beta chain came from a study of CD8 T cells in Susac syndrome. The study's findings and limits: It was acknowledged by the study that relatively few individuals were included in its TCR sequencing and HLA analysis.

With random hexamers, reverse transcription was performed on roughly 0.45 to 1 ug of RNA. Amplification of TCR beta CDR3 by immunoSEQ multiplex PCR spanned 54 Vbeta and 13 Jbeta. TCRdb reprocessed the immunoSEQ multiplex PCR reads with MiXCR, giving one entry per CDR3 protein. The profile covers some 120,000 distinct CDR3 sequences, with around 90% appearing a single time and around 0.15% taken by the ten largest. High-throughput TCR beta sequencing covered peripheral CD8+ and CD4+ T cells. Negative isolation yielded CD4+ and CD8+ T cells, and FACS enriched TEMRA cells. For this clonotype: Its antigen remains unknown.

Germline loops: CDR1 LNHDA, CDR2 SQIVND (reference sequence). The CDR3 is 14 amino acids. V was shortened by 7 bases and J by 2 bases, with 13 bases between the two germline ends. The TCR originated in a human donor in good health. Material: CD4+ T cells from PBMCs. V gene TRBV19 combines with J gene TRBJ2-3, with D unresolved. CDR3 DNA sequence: TGTGCCAGTACCCCGAAGGGTACCACAGATACGCAGTATTTT. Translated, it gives CASTPKGTTDTQYF.